This T cell receptor (beta chain) derives from a study of T cell responses to AZD1222 COVID-19 vaccine (dated by TCRdb to about 2021). Background for the entire study: A total of approximately 230 trial participants underwent TCR sequencing, of whom 200 to 220 received two doses of AZD1222 and some 26 received two doses of the MenACWY control vaccine. Enrollment into the trials was organized by age into subgroups of 18-55, 56-69 and 70-plus years, and those subgroups contained approximately 160, 26 and 62 TCR-sequenced participants, respectively. Overall study results and their limits: Because no day 14 peak-response samples were available, the repertoires could be characterized only after the peak T cell response. The vaccine-associated CD4 TCRs covered the entire spike protein, and the dominant responses fell in regions 160-218 and 743-854. In the small 56-69-year group, the increase in depth fell short of significance, most likely because of low power. Conclusions about previously exposed vaccinees are limited because only six or seven AZD1222 recipients were SARS-CoV-2 seropositive at baseline. Reportedly, close to half of the unique spike-specific TCRs recognized epitopes lying outside the regions that are mutated in the B.1.351 and B.1.1.7 variants. Participants were mostly white British and included more females than males, and it was suggested by the authors that clonal diversity may have been underestimated. Spike-specific TCR breadth and depth rose significantly after two AZD1222 doses compared with day 0 and with MenACWY recipients.

Measured from the cysteine to the phenylalanine, the CDR3 is 12 residues long. Solely the CDR3 DNA is kept, with 36 bases framed from the first base. V was cut back by 5 bases and J by 10 bases, leaving a gap of 11 bases between them. Comment on this clone: The antigen it recognizes is unknown. Per-base quality was not reported, and no clone a single base away is much larger than it.

The CDR3 regions of human TCRbeta chains were analyzed by immunosequencing. On the study's bioinformatics: Repertoire TCRs were checked for matches against a reference library of SARS-CoV-2-specific TCRs that had been generated using the MIRA antigen-specificity platform. Breadth was defined as the fraction of unique TCRs that were SARS-CoV-2-associated. Depth was defined as the fraction of total T cells that were SARS-CoV-2-associated. Each spike-specific TCR was assigned to its reactive spike region and to a CD4 or CD8 class using the MIRA data. Log10-transformed breadth and depth values were compared by one-way ANOVA with Sidak's multiple comparisons tests. TCRdb stores this immuneACCESS table with in-frame sequences only. Part of the clones is absent; in the studies checked, under half of the shortfall reflects unresolved V genes, and no reason is known for the rest. That table gives V, J and clone size, and the DNA gave D and trimming. Within this sample are nearly 95,000 clones, with around 91% of them counted one time only. The top ten clones comprise roughly 2.7% of the sample.

The sample's time point, from its label and the paper: about 28 days (+/-7) after the second vaccine dose. AZD1222 recipients with second doses at about 4 weeks or about 12 weeks were pooled, because spike-specific TCR depth and breadth did not differ between schedules. Samples from vaccinated people were obtained from the UK trials COV001 and COV002, which included a single-blind randomized controlled phase 2/3 trial of AZD1222 (ChAdOx1 nCoV-19) in healthy adults. For TCRbeta chain sequencing, PBMC samples were collected from trial participants at day 0 and at day 28 after the second dose. Material: peripheral blood, obtained 28 days after the second AZD1222 dose. The sequence derives from an adult who received the AZD1222 COVID-19 vaccine. Here the chain combines TRBV12-3 or TRBV12-4 and TRBJ1-4; the D gene cannot be resolved reliably. Read as DNA, the sequence is TGTGCCAGCAGTGAAAGGATGGGAAAACTGTTTTTT. This encodes CASSERMGKLFF.